These 5 T cell receptor beta chains were all obtained from the same sample, sequenced in a study of blood T cell repertoires in COVID-19. Sequencing used immunoSEQ multiplex PCR; TCRdb keeps in-frame clones, though not all of them. The sample consists of 80,000 to 95,000 clones, about nine tenths of them appearing once. Sequenced material: peripheral blood. The receptors derive from a woman aged 45-65 years with active or convalescent COVID-19.

The chain couples TRBV7-8 to TRBJ2-1, with D maybe TRBD1 (7 bases). The V end was cut by 7 bases, the J end by 8 bases, with 18 bases between. The CDR3 length is 14 residues. Germline assignment: CDR1 SGHVS and CDR2 FQNEAQ. The CDR3 bases are TGTGCCAGCACCCTACCAGGGGGGAAGTATGAGCAGTTCTTC. This codes for CASTLPGGKYEQFF.

The CDR3 DNA sequence: TGTGCCAGTAGTATCGCACCGAGTAGAGCTTTCTTT. The encoded protein is CASSIAPSRAFF. The chain uses TRBV19 and TRBJ1-1; no definite D call. V dropped 3 bases and J dropped 10 bases, with 12 bases sitting between them. Germline V lookup: CDR1 LNHDA, CDR2 SQIVND (reference sequence). This CDR3 is 12 amino acids long.

The table lists this clone with a count of one. V is TRBV5-6 and J is TRBJ1-2; D ambiguous. Germline CDR1 reads SGHDT; CDR2 reads YYEEEE. This CDR3 has 14 residues. V dropped 0 bases and J dropped 2 bases, with 8 bases sitting between them. CDR3 region: CASSLGARNYGYTF. Here the CDR3 DNA reads TGTGCCAGCAGCTTGGGTGCGCGCAACTATGGCTACACCTTC.

The rearrangement joins TRBV15 to TRBJ2-7; no clear D. This CDR3 has 13 residues. V lost 1 base to trimming and J lost 0 bases, with 4 bases between them. CDR1 LNHNV and CDR2 YYDKDF come from the germline V gene (reference sequence). This CDR3 is CATSRVSSYEQYF. In DNA, the CDR3 is TGTGCCACCAGCAGAGTTAGCTCCTACGAGCAGTACTTC.

The rearrangement joins TRBV5-6 to TRBJ1-1; the D gene is possibly TRBD1 (6 bases). Looked up from germline, CDR1 is SGHDT and CDR2 is YYEEEE. This CDR3 contains 13 residues. Trimming stripped 2 bases from V and 7 bases from J, with 12 bases between. The CDR3 region is CASSLTGRGEAFF. The CDR3, as DNA: TGTGCCAGCAGCTTAACAGGGCGTGGTGAAGCTTTCTTT.